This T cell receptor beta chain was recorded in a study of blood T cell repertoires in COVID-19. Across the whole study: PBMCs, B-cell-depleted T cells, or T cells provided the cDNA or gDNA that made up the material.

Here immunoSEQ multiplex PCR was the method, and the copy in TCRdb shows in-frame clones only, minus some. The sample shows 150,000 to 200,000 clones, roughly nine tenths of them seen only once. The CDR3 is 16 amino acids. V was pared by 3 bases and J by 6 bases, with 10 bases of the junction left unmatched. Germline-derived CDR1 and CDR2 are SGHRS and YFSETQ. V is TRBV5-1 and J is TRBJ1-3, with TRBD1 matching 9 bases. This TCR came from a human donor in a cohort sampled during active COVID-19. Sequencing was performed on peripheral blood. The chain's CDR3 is CASSSGVTGGINTIYF. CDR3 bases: TGCGCCAGCAGCTCGGGAGTAACAGGGGGCATAAACACCATATATTTT.